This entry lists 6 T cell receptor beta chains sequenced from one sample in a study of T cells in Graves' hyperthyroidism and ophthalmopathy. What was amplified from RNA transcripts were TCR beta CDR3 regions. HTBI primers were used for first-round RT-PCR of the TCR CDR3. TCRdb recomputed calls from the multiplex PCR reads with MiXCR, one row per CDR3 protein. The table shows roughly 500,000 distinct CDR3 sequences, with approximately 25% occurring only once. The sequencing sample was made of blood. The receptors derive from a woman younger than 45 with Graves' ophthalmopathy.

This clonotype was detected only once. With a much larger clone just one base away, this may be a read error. The CDR3 loop reads CASSHAQGFRATQYF. The DNA for the CDR3 is TGTGCCAGCAGCCACGCGCAGGGATTCCGAGCGACCCAGTACTTC. The genes are TRBV11-2 and TRBJ2-5, with D tentatively TRBD1 (5 bases). The CDR3 sequence is 15 residues long. From germline, CDR1 is SGHAT and CDR2 FQNNGV. V shed 5 bases and J shed 7 bases, with 20 bases lying between them.

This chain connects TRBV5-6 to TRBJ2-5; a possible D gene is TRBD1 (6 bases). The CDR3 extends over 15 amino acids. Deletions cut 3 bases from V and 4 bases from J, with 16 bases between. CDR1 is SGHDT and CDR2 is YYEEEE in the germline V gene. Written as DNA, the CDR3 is TGTGCCAGCAGCTGGATGACAGGCCCCGGAGAGACCCAGTACTTC. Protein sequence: CASSWMTGPGETQYF.

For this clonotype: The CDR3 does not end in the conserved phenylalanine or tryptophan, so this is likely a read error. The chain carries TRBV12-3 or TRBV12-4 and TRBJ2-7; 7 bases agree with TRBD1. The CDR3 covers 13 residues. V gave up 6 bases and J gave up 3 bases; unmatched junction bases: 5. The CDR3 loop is CASRPGTDYEQYL. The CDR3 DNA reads TGTGCCAGCAGGCCCGGGACAGACTACGAGCAGTACCTC.

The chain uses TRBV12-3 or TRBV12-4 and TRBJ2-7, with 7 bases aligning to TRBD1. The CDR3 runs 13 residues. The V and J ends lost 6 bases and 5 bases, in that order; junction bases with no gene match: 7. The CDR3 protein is CASRVGGRDEQYF. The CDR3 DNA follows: TGTGCCAGCAGGGTAGGGGGCAGGGACGAGCAGTACTTC.

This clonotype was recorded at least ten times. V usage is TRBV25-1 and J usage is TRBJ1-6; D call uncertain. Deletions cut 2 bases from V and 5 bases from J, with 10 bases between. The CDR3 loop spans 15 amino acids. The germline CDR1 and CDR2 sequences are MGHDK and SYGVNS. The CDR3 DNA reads TGTGCCAGCAGTGAACTTTCATATAATAATTCACCCCTCCACTTT. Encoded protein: CASSELSYNNSPLHF.

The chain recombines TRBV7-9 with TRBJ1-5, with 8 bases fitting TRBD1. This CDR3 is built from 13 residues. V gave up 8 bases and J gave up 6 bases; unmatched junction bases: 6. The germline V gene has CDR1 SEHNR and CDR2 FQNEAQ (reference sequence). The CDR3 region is CASGRGLSQPQHF. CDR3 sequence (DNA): TGTGCCAGCGGCAGGGGGCTGAGTCAGCCCCAGCATTTT.